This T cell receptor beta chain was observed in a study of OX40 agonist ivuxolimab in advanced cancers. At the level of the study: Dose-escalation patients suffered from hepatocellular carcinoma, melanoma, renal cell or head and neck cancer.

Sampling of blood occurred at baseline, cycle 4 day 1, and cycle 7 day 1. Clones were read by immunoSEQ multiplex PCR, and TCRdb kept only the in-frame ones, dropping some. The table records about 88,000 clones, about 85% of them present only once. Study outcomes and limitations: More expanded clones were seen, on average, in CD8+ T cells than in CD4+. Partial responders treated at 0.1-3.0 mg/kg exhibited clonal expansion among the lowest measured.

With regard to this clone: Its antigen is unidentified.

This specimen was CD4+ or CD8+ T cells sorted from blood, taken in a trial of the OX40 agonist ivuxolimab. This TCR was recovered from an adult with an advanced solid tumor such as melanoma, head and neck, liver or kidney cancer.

CDR3 sequence reads: CASSTQGYQPQHF. CDR3 bases: TGTGCCAGCAGCACCCAGGGTTATCAGCCCCAGCATTTT. The chain is built from TRBV7-2 and TRBJ1-5, with D perhaps TRBD1 (5 bases). The V gene lost 5 bases and the J gene lost 5 bases, with 10 bases spanning the gap. The CDR3 totals 13 residues. CDR1 SGHTA and CDR2 FQGNSA come from the germline V gene.